The subject of this entry is one TCR beta chain. The sample originates from a study of blood T cell repertoires in COVID-19. CDR3 size: 15 residues. V lost 1 base to trimming and J lost 10 bases, with 17 bases between them. The V gene's germline CDR1 is MGHRA and CDR2 YSYEKL. TCRdb's table, derived via immunoSEQ multiplex PCR, lists solely in-frame clones and lacks some. The sample lists roughly 330,000 clones, 80% to 90% occurring once. This rearrangement joins TRBV4-1 to TRBJ2-1; tentatively, D is TRBD2 (5 bases). Sequencing was done on a sample of PBMCs or T cells enriched from blood (not recorded which). The sequence was obtained from a woman under 30 who had recovered from COVID-19. The CDR3 bases are TGCGCCAGCAGCCAAGCTGGACTCCCGGCGGAGGAGCAGTTCTTC. Residues: CASSQAGLPAEEQFF.